The 12 T cell receptor beta chains presented below share a single source sample, sequenced in a study of T cell responses to AZD1222 COVID-19 vaccine. The assay was immunoSEQ multiplex PCR, and TCRdb's table has in-frame clones only and misses some. The repertoire holds 100,000 or so clones, roughly 87% seen once, with 15% to 20% in the top ten. The sequencing here drew on peripheral blood, taken on day 0 of AZD1222 vaccination. These receptors all come from an adult in good health.

The CDR3: CSVVVGGNTEAFF. DNA for the CDR3: TGCAGCGTTGTGGTGGGAGGGAACACTGAAGCTTTCTTT. V gene TRBV29-1 combines with J gene TRBJ1-1; D is unresolved. V was clipped by 4 bases and J by 1 base, with 10 bases between them. This CDR3 region has 13 residues. Germline values: CDR1 SQVTM, CDR2 ANQGSEA.

This rearrangement joins TRBV19 to TRBJ2-7; 9 nucleotides line up with TRBD1. Germline-derived CDR1 and CDR2 are LNHDA and SQIVND (reference sequence). The CDR3 loop spans 17 amino acids. V lost 3 bases to trimming and J lost 10 bases; unmatched junction nucleotides: 19. The CDR3: CASSMTPQGASSEQQYF. The DNA of the CDR3 is TGTGCCAGTAGTATGACCCCACAGGGGGCGTCCTCTGAACAACAGTACTTC.

The chain uses TRBV7-9 and TRBJ1-1; 8 bases agree with TRBD1. The length of the CDR3 is 13 residues. Trimming took 3 bases from V and 4 from J; bases not matched to a gene: 1. CDR1 is SEHNR and CDR2 is FQNEAQ in the germline V gene (reference sequence). CDR3 sequence reads: CASSLQGATEAFF. For the CDR3, the DNA is TGTGCCAGCAGCTTGCAGGGGGCCACTGAAGCTTTCTTT. Full variable domain (missing parts from reference TRBV7-9 and TRBJ1-1): DTGVSQNPRHKITKRGQNVTFRCDPISEHNRLYWYRQTLGQGPEFLTYFQNEAQLEKSRLLSDRFSAERPKGSFSTLEIQRTEQGDSAMYLCASSLQGATEAFFGQGTRLTVV.

The rearrangement joins TRBV5-6 to TRBJ1-6, with D unclear. V dropped 3 bases and J dropped 3 bases, with 7 bases sitting between them. Per the germline V gene, CDR1 is SGHDT and CDR2 is YYEEEE. The CDR3 has 14 residues. The CDR3: CASSSGVYNSPLHF. In nucleotides, the CDR3 is TGTGCCAGCAGCTCCGGGGTCTATAATTCACCCCTCCACTTT. Together with reference TRBV5-6 and TRBJ1-6, the CDR3 gives the full variable domain: DAGVTQSPTHLIKTRGQQVTLRCSPKSGHDTVSWYQQALGQGPQFIFQYYEEEERQRGNFPDRFSGHQFPNYSSELNVNALLLGDSALYLCASSSGVYNSPLHFGNGTRLTVT.

This clone was detected many times. The chain has TRBV11-3 and TRBJ2-6; D unresolved. There are 16 residues in the CDR3. Germline V gene data show CDR1 as SGHNT and CDR2 as YENEEA. V was pared by 2 bases and J by 4 bases, with 12 bases between. The CDR3 is CASSLSSTGGANVLTF. DNA for the CDR3: TGTGCCAGCAGCTTATCATCTACGGGCGGGGCCAACGTCCTGACTTTC.

The CDR3: CASSLQGAGTEAFF. For the CDR3, the DNA is TGCGCCAGCAGCTTACAGGGGGCCGGCACTGAAGCTTTCTTT. The rearrangement uses TRBV5-1 and TRBJ1-1; 9 positions agree with TRBD1. V lost 2 bases and J lost 4; bases outside the gene matches: 3. The CDR3 loop spans 14 amino acids. Germline assignment: CDR1 SGHRS and CDR2 YFSETQ.

V and J are TRBV23-1 and TRBJ1-2; the D is unclear. TRBV23-1 is flagged as an ORF with uncertain function. The CDR3 has 16 residues. Deletions cut 2 bases from V and 4 bases from J, with 17 bases between. The DNA of the CDR3 is TGCGCCAGCAGTCAAGGGCCAGCTCAAGACCCCTATGGCTACACCTTC. Protein product: CASSQGPAQDPYGYTF.

The chain is built from TRBV6-7 and TRBJ2-7; 8 positions match TRBD1. TRBV6-7 is flagged as an ORF with uncertain function. The CDR3 is made up of 16 amino acids. Trimming cost V 6 bases and J 2 bases; bases outside gene matches: 12. CDR3 in DNA: TGTGCCAGCAGCAGAAACAGGGGGAGAGGAACCTACGAGCAGTACTTC. Residues: CASSRNRGRGTYEQYF.

The chain has TRBV6-5 and TRBJ2-7; possible D gene TRBD2, 5 bases. Trimming removed 0 bases from V and 4 bases from J, with 16 bases in between. There are 16 residues in the CDR3. CDR1 is MNHEY, CDR2 SVGAGI, per germline. The DNA of the CDR3 is TGTGCCAGCAGTTACTCCATCGTGGGAGCCGGATACGAGCAGTACTTC. It specifies CASSYSIVGAGYEQYF.

The chain links TRBV4-1 to TRBJ2-6; 7 bases line up with TRBD1. Germline CDR1 reads MGHRA; CDR2 reads YSYEKL. This CDR3 comprises 17 residues. J was trimmed by 4 bases and V by 4 bases; bases with no gene match: 10. CDR3 nucleotide sequence: TGCGCCAGCAGCCGAGACTTTACAGGGGTGGGGGCCAACGTCCTGACTTTC. This translates into CASSRDFTGVGANVLTF.

This clone has only one observation. V is TRBV9 and J is TRBJ2-1, with 8 bases identical to TRBD1. J lost 8 bases, V lost 4 bases, and 14 bases had no gene match. This CDR3 spans 16 amino acids. Germline V gene data show CDR1 as SGDLS and CDR2 as YYNGEE. The CDR3 region has the DNA TGTGCCAGCAGCATAACACCGGGACAGGTTAGAGATGAGCAGTTCTTC. Its translation: CASSITPGQVRDEQFF.

The chain links TRBV30 to TRBJ2-1, with D perhaps TRBD2 (5 bases). CDR3 size: 13 residues. The germline V gene has CDR1 GTSNPN and CDR2 SVGIG (reference sequence). V was cut by 0 bases and J by 7 bases, with 10 bases left in between. CDR3 residues: CAWSVQRINEQFF. As DNA, the CDR3 is TGTGCCTGGAGTGTTCAGCGGATTAATGAGCAGTTCTTC.